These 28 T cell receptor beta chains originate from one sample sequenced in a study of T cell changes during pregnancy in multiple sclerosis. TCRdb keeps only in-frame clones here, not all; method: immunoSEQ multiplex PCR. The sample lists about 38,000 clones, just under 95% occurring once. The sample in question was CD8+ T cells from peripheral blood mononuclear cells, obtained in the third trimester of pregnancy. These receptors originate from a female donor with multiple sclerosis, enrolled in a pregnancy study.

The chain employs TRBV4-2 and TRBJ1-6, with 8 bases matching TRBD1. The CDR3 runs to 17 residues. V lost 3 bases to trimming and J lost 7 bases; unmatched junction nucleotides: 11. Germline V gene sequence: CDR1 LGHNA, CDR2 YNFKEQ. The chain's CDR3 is CASSHPLGQEENSPLHF. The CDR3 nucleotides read TGTGCCAGCAGCCACCCGCTGGGACAGGAAGAGAATTCACCCCTCCACTTT.

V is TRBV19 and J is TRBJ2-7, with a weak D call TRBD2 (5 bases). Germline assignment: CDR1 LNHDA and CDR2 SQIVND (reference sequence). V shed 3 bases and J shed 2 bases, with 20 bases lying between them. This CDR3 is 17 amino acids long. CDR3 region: CASSIPIISGRTYEQYF. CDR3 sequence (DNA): TGTGCCAGTAGTATCCCAATCATATCGGGGAGAACCTACGAGCAGTACTTC. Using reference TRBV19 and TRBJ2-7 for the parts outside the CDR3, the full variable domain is DGGITQSPKYLFRKEGQNVTLSCEQNLNHDAMYWYRQDPGQGLRLIYYSQIVNDFQKGDIAEGYSVSREKKESFPLTVTSAQKNPTAFYLCASSIPIISGRTYEQYFGPGTRLTVT.

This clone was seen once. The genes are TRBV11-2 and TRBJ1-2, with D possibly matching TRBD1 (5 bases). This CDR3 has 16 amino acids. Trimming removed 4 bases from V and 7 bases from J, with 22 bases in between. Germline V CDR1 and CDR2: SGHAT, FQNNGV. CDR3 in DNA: TGTGCCAGCAGCTCCTCCCCCGGGGGAGGGACCGGTGGCTACACCTTC. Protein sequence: CASSSSPGGGTGGYTF.

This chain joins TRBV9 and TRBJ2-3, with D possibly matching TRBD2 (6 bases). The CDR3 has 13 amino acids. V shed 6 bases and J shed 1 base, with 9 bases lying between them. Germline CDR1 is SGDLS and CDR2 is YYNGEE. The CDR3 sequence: CASKRAGTDTQYF. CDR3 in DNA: TGTGCCAGCAAGCGGGCGGGCACAGATACGCAGTATTTT.

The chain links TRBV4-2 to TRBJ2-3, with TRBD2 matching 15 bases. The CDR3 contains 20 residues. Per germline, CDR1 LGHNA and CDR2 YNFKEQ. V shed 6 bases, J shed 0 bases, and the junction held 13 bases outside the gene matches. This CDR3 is CASSLRTSGGASASTDTQYF. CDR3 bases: TGTGCCAGCAGTCTTCGGACTAGCGGGGGGGCCTCCGCCAGCACAGATACGCAGTATTTT.

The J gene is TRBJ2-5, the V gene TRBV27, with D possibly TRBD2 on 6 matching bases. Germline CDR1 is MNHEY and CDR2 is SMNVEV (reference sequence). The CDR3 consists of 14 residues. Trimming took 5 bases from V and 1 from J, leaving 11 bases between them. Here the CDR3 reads CASSQLGGQETQYF. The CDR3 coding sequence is TGTGCCAGCAGTCAGTTGGGGGGCCAAGAGACCCAGTACTTC.

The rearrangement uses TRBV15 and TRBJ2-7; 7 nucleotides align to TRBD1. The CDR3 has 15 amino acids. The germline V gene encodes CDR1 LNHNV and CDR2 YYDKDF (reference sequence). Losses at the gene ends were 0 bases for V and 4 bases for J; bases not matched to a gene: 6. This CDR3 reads CATSREWGQLYEQYF. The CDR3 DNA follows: TGTGCCACCAGCAGAGAGTGGGGACAGCTTTACGAGCAGTACTTC.

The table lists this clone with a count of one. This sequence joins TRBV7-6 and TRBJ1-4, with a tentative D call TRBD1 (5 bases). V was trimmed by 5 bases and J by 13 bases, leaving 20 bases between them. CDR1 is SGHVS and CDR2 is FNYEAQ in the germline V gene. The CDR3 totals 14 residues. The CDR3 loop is CASSPNGGGGGLFF. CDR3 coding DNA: TGTGCCAGCAGCCCTAACGGGGGGGGTGGTGGACTGTTTTTT.

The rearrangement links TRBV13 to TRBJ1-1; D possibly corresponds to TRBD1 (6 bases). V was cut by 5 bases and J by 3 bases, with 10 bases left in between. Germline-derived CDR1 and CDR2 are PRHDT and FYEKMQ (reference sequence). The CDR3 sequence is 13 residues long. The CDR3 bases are TGTGCCAGCAGCCAAACAGGGTACACTGAAGCTTTCTTT. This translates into CASSQTGYTEAFF.

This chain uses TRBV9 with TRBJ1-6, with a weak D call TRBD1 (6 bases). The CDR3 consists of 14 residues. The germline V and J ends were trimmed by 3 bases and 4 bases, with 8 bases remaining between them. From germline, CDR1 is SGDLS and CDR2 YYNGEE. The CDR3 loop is CASSGGQYNSPLHF. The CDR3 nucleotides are TGTGCCAGCAGCGGAGGACAGTATAATTCACCCCTCCACTTT.

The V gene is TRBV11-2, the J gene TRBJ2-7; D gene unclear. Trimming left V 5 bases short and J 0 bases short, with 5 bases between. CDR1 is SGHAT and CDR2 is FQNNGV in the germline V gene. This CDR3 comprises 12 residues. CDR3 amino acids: CASSASSYEQYF. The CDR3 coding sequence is TGTGCCAGCAGCGCGAGCTCCTACGAGCAGTACTTC.

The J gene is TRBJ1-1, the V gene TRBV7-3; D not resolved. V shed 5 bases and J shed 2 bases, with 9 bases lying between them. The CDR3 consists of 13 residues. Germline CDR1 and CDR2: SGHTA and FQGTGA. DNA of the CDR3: TGTGCCAGCAGCCCCGGCGGAAACACTGAAGCTTTCTTT. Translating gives CASSPGGNTEAFF.

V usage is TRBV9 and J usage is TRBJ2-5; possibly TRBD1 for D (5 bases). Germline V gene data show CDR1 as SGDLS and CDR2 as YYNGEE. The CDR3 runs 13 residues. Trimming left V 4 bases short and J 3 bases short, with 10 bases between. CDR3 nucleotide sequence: TGTGCCAGCAGCTTCCAAGGGGAAGAGACCCAGTACTTC. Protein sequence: CASSFQGEETQYF. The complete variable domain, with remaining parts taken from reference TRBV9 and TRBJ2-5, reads DSGVTQTPKHLITATGQRVTLRCSPRSGDLSVYWYQQSLDQGLQFLIQYYNGEERAKGNILERFSAQQFPDLHSELNLSSLELGDSALYFCASSFQGEETQYFGPGTRLLVL.

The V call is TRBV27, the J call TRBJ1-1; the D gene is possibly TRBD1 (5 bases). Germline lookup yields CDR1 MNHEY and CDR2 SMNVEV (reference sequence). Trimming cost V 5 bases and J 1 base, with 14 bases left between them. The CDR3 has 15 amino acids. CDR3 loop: CASSLGAGGNTEAFF. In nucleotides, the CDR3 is TGTGCCAGCAGTCTTGGGGCGGGAGGGAACACTGAAGCTTTCTTT.

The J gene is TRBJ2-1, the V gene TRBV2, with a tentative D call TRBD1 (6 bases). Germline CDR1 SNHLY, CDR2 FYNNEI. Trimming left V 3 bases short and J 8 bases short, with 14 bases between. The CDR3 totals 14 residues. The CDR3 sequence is CASSEGARVDEQFF. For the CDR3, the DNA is TGTGCCAGCAGTGAGGGGGCAAGGGTCGATGAGCAGTTCTTC. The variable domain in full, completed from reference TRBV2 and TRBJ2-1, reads EPEVTQTPSHQVTQMGQEVILRCVPISNHLYFYWYRQILGQKVEFLVSFYNNEISEKSEIFDDQFSVERPDGSNFTLKIRSTKLEDSAMYFCASSEGARVDEQFFGPGTRLTVL.

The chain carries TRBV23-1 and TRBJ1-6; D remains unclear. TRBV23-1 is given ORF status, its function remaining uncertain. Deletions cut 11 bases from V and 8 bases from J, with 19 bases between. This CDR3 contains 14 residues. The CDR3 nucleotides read TGCGCCTCCGGTCGGGAGGAGAGCGATTCACCCCTCCACTTT. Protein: CASGREESDSPLHF.

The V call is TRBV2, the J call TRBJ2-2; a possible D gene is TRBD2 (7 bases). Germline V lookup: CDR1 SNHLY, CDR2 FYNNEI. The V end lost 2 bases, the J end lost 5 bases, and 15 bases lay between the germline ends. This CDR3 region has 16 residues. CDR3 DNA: TGTGCCAGCAGTGAATGGGATAGGGGGGGGACCGGGGAGCTGTTTTTT. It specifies CASSEWDRGGTGELFF.

As DNA, the CDR3 is TGCGCCAGCAGCCAAGGTAAAACAGCCAATGAGCAGTTCTTC. Amino acid sequence: CASSQGKTANEQFF. This chain connects TRBV4-1 to TRBJ2-1; D unresolved. Germline-derived CDR1 and CDR2 are MGHRA and YSYEKL. The CDR3 totals 14 residues. V was trimmed by 1 base and J by 6 bases, leaving 10 bases between them.

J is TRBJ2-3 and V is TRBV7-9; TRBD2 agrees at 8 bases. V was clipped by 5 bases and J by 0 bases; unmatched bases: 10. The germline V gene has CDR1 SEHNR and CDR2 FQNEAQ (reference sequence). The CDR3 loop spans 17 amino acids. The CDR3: CASSGGGPLPSTDTQYF. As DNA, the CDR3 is TGTGCCAGCAGCGGCGGGGGGCCCCTACCTAGCACAGATACGCAGTATTTT.

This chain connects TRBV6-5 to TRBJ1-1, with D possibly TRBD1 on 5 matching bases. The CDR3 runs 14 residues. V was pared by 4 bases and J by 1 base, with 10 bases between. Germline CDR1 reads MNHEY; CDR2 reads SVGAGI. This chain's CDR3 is CASSWGLPNTEAFF. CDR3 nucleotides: TGTGCCAGCAGTTGGGGACTGCCGAACACTGAAGCTTTCTTT.

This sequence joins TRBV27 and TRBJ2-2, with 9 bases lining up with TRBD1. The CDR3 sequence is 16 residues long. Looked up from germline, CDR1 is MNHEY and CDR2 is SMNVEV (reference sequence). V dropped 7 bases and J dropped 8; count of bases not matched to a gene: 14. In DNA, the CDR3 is TGTGCCAGCAATCCAGCCGGGACAGGGATTGGGGGGGAGCTGTTTTTT. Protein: CASNPAGTGIGGELFF.

CDR3 nucleotides: TGTGCCAGTAGTATAGGGCCGCTTAGCAATCAGCCCCAGCATTTT. Amino acids: CASSIGPLSNQPQHF. J is TRBJ1-5 and V is TRBV19, with D unresolved. Looked up from germline, CDR1 is LNHDA and CDR2 is SQIVND (reference sequence). The V gene lost 1 base and the J gene lost 0 bases, with 7 bases spanning the gap. CDR3 length: 15 residues.

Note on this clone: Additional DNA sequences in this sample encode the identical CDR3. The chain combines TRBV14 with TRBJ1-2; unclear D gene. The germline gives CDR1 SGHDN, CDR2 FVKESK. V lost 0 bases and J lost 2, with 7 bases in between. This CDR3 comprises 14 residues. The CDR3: CASSQDSSNYGYTF. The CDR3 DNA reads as TGTGCCAGCAGCCAAGACTCCTCCAACTATGGCTACACCTTC.

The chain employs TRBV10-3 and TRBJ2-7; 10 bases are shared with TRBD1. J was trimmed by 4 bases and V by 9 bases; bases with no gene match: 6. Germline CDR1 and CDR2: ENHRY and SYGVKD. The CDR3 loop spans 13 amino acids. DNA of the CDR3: TGTGCCATTGGGACGGGACAGGGGTACGAGCAGTACTTC. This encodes CAIGTGQGYEQYF.

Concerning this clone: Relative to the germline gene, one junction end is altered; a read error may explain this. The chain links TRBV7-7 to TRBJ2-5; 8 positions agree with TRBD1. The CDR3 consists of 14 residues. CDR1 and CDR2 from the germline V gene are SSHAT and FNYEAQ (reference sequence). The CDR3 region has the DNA TGTGCTAGCAGCCGGACAGGGTACCAAGAGACCCAGTACTTC. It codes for CASSRTGYQETQYF.

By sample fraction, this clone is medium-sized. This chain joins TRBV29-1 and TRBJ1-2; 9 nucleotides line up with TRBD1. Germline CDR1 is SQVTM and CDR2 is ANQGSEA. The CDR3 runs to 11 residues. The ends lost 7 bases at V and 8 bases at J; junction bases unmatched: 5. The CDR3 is CSADRGNGYTF. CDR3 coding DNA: TGCAGCGCGGACAGGGGAAACGGCTACACCTTC.

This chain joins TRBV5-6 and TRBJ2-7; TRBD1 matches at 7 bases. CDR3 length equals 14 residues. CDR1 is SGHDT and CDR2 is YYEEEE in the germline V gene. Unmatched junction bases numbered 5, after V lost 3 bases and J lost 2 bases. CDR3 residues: CASSSGTATYEQYF. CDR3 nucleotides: TGTGCCAGCAGCTCAGGGACAGCCACCTACGAGCAGTACTTC.

For the CDR3, the DNA is TGTGCCAGCAGCCGGGTGACAGATACGCAGTATTTT. It yields the protein CASSRVTDTQYF. The gene calls are TRBV5-8 and TRBJ2-3; no definite D call. This CDR3 is built from 12 residues. Germline V CDR1 and CDR2: SGHTS, YDEGEE. Trimming took off 4 bases at V and 3 bases at J, with 6 bases between the two ends.